Presented here are 8 T cell receptor beta chains from one specimen sequenced in a study of blood T cell repertoires in COVID-19. Profiling relied on immunoSEQ multiplex PCR, and the TCRdb table lists in-frame clones only, not all of them. The table lists approximately 480,000 clones, roughly 89% of them singletons. The sample taken for sequencing was peripheral blood. The receptor set was obtained from a man aged 18 to 29 with COVID-19, enrolled during active disease.

This chain joins TRBV4-1 and TRBJ2-1, with TRBD1 matching 7 bases. Trimming removed 0 bases from V and 0 bases from J; junction bases left unmatched: 5. This CDR3 region has 17 residues. The germline V gene encodes CDR1 MGHRA and CDR2 YSYEKL. CDR3 in DNA: TGCGCCAGCAGCCAAGAACAGGGGTCCAGCTCCTACAATGAGCAGTTCTTC. Amino acid sequence: CASSQEQGSSSYNEQFF.

The gene calls are TRBV19 and TRBJ2-3; 11 bases are shared with TRBD2. The CDR3 covers 15 residues. The V and J ends lost 3 bases and 5 bases, in that order; junction bases with no gene match: 4. CDR1 and CDR2 (germline): LNHDA, SQIVND (reference sequence). CDR3: CASSMELAGEDTQYF. In DNA form, the CDR3 reads TGTGCCAGTAGTATGGAACTAGCGGGGGAAGATACGCAGTATTTT.

This chain connects TRBV7-9 to TRBJ2-1; D unresolved. Trimming shortened V by 5 bases and J by 7 bases, and 9 bases separated the two germline ends. The CDR3 consists of 12 residues. Per germline, CDR1 SEHNR and CDR2 FQNEAQ (reference sequence). The CDR3 loop reads CASSLGVNEQFF. The CDR3 coding sequence is TGTGCCAGCAGCCTAGGCGTTAATGAGCAGTTCTTC.

The chain recombines TRBV4-1 with TRBJ1-2; D is perhaps TRBD1 (6 bases). Deletions cut 4 bases from V and 5 bases from J, with 23 bases between. Per the germline V gene, CDR1 is MGHRA and CDR2 is YSYEKL. The CDR3 consists of 17 residues. The CDR3 DNA is TGCGCCAGCAGCCTTGAGGGAGGGACAAATTCGGGGTATGGCTACACCTTC. This encodes CASSLEGGTNSGYGYTF.

The chain has TRBV4-1 and TRBJ1-5; possible D gene TRBD1, 5 bases. V shed 4 bases and J shed 5 bases, with 18 bases lying between them. CDR1 and CDR2 (germline): MGHRA, YSYEKL. CDR3 length: 16 residues. CDR3 loop: CASSRVGKGRDQPQHF. CDR3 in DNA: TGCGCCAGCAGCCGGGTAGGGAAGGGGAGGGATCAGCCCCAGCATTTT.

The chain couples TRBV7-9 to TRBJ1-1; D gene ambiguous. The CDR3 is made up of 13 amino acids. Germline loops: CDR1 SEHNR, CDR2 FQNEAQ (reference sequence). Trimming cost V 3 bases and J 2 bases, with 7 bases left between them. The CDR3 coding sequence is TGTGCCAGCAGCTTGTGGCTCAACACTGAAGCTTTCTTT. Translating gives CASSLWLNTEAFF.

The rearrangement joins TRBV15 to TRBJ2-1, with a tentative D call TRBD1 (5 bases). The V end lost 1 base, the J end lost 6 bases, and 13 bases lay between the germline ends. Germline CDR1 and CDR2: LNHNV and YYDKDF (reference sequence). This CDR3 is 15 amino acids long. CDR3 protein: CATSRVPQGSNEQFF. The CDR3, as DNA: TGTGCCACCAGCAGAGTACCCCAGGGAAGCAATGAGCAGTTCTTC.

The V gene is TRBV6-5, the J gene TRBJ1-2, with D possibly being TRBD1 (6 bases). The CDR3 is made up of 15 amino acids. Germline values: CDR1 MNHEY, CDR2 SVGAGI. V gave up 8 bases and J gave up 5 bases, with 21 bases separating them. The CDR3 region is CASCAPGQGRYGYTF. The CDR3 nucleotides are TGTGCCAGCTGCGCACCGGGACAAGGGCGATATGGCTACACCTTC.